This T cell receptor (beta chain) originates from a study of T-cell memory formation after mild COVID-19. Trimming cost V 0 bases and J 2 bases; bases outside gene matches: 8. This CDR3 has 17 residues. The V gene's germline CDR1 is SGHRS and CDR2 YFSETQ. MiXCR was run by TCRdb on the 5' RACE reads, yielding one entry per CDR3 protein. This table has about 150,000 distinct CDR3 sequences, around 25% appearing once. The clonotype was recovered from an adult woman who had mild COVID-19 (a few samples of this study predate the infection). Cell type and time point are not known. The sequencing input was PBMCs or a T cell subset sorted from them (not recorded which). This chain links TRBV5-1 with TRBJ1-1, with 9 bases matching TRBD1. The CDR3 DNA sequence: TGCGCCAGCAGCTTGGCCTACGGGACAGGGAGAAACACTGAAGCTTTCTTT. The encoded protein is CASSLAYGTGRNTEAFF. Combining the CDR3 with reference TRBV5-1 and TRBJ1-1 gives the whole variable domain KAGVTQTPRYLIKTRGQQVTLSCSPISGHRSVSWYQQTPGQGLQFLFEYFSETQRNKGNFPGRFSGRQFSNSRSEMNVSTLELGDSALYLCASSLAYGTGRNTEAFFGQGTRLTVV.